This TCR beta chain came from a study of cytomegalovirus exposure and HLA in healthy donors. Regarding the study as a whole: A later analysis by the authors found several of the most significant clusters apparently linked to common viral pathogens. Most CMV-associated TCR beta chains were later found to appear HLA-restricted. Donors were assumed by presence/absence analyses to have roughly uniform sequencing depth.

13 Jbeta primers and 60 Vbeta primers were used for the PCR. Profiled with immunoSEQ multiplex PCR; TCRdb holds only in-frame clones, not every one. The repertoire holds 100,000 or so clones, with around 80% as singletons. This CDR3 contains 16 residues. J gave up 6 bases and V 0 bases, and 6 bases lay outside the gene matches. The germline V gene encodes CDR1 SGHRS and CDR2 YFSETQ. For this clone: The antigen is not known.

This TCR derives from a male donor in good health and CMV-seronegative. The material sequenced was PBMCs. This chain uses TRBV5-1 with TRBJ2-3, with 11 bases matching TRBD1. The CDR3 is CASSLAGTGGLDTQYF. CDR3 DNA sequence: TGCGCCAGCAGCTTGGCCGGGACAGGGGGATTGGATACGCAGTATTTT.